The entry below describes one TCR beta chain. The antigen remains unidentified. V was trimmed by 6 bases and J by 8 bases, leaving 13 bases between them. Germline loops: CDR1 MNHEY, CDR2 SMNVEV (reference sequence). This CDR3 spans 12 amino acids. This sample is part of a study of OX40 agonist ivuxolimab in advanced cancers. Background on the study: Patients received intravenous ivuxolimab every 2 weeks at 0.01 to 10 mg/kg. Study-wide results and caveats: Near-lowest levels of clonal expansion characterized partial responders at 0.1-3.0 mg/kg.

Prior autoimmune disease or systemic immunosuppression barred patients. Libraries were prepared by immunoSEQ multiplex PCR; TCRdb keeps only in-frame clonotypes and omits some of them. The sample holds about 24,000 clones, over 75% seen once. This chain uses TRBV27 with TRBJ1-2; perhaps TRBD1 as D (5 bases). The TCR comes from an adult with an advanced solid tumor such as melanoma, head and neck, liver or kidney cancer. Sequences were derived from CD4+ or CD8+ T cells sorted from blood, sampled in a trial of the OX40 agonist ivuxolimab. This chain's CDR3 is CASRRGFQGYTF. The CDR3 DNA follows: TGTGCCAGCAGAAGGGGTTTTCAAGGCTACACCTTC.